This TCR beta chain was recovered during a study of cytomegalovirus exposure and HLA in healthy donors. CDR3 length: 13 amino acids. Trimming shortened V by 4 bases and J by 5 bases, and 12 bases separated the two germline ends. The germline V gene has CDR1 SGHRS and CDR2 YFSETQ. Turning to this clone: The target antigen is unknown.

PCR amplification relied on 60 Vbeta primers (plus 13 Jbeta primers). Generated by immunoSEQ multiplex PCR, the TCRdb table keeps only in-frame clones and is missing some. The sample shows 280,000 or so clones, around nine tenths of them seen only once. Study conclusions and caveats: The classifier reportedly diagnosed cytomegalovirus status with high specificity and sensitivity. Prediction of most subjects' HLA-A and HLA-B alleles by TCR beta sequences was reportedly accurate. Researchers counted roughly 150 TCR beta chains as cytomegalovirus-associated.

Source material: PBMCs. The chain uses TRBV5-1 and TRBJ2-5; D gene ambiguous. This TCR came from a woman aged 18-30 years in good health and CMV-seronegative. CDR3 coding DNA: TGCGCCAGCAGCCCTCTTTACCGGGAGACCCAGTACTTC. This translates into CASSPLYRETQYF.